This TCR beta chain was sequenced for a study of liver allograft versus peripheral blood T cells. On the study more broadly: Graft-liver T cell receptor repertoires were compared against recipient peripheral blood repertoires. Study results and caveats: Peripheral blood repertoires reportedly differed from the T cell receptor repertoires found inside liver allografts.

CDR3 length: 14 amino acids. Germline CDR1 is PRHDT and CDR2 is FYEKMQ (reference sequence). V was cut by 3 bases and J by 1 base, with 9 bases left in between. This clonotype qualifies as medium-sized. What it binds is unknown. Each CDR3 protein is one row after TCRdb ran MiXCR on the reads. Of around 2,800 distinct CDR3 sequences in the sample, approximately 14% were seen once. V gene TRBV13 combines with J gene TRBJ1-1; D is ambiguous. The receptor's source is a human patient who had a liver transplant. Some T cells may be supplied by the graft donor. CDR3 DNA sequence: TGTGCCAGCAGCTTCTCGACTTGGAACACTGAAGCTTTCTTT. Its protein product is CASSFSTWNTEAFF.